The 14 T cell receptor beta chains listed next were all sequenced from one sample in a study of shared clonotypes between healthy human individuals. The method was immunoSEQ multiplex PCR; TCRdb's version includes in-frame clones alone and lacks a portion of them. The data contain approximately 1,000,000 clones, approximately 77% of them singletons. The sequencing input was memory CD4+ T cells from PBMCs. Documented subset: CD45RA-negative fraction. The origin of the receptors is a man aged 18 to 29 in good health. Some clones in this sample may be carry-over from other donors' samples.

The V gene is TRBV27, the J gene TRBJ2-3, with 11 bases fitting TRBD2. Germline V CDR1 and CDR2: MNHEY, SMNVEV (reference sequence). Unmatched junction bases numbered 8, after V lost 6 bases and J lost 3 bases. CDR3 size: 16 residues. CDR3 residues: CASRSSSGRYTDTQYF. In nucleotides, the CDR3 is TGTGCCAGCAGATCATCTAGCGGGAGGTATACAGATACGCAGTATTTT.

Remarks on this clone: Other DNA sequences in this specimen translate into the identical CDR3. The V call is TRBV6-5, the J call TRBJ1-2; TRBD1 matches at 7 bases. CDR3 length: 14 residues. The V and J ends lost 0 bases and 4 bases, in that order; junction bases with no gene match: 2. Germline V CDR1 and CDR2: MNHEY, SVGAGI. The CDR3 protein is CASSYSGQFYGYTF. CDR3 DNA sequence: TGTGCCAGCAGTTACTCGGGACAGTTCTATGGCTACACCTTC.

The V gene is TRBV28, the J gene TRBJ1-2; D gene uncertain. Germline values: CDR1 MDHEN, CDR2 SYDVKM. Trimming took 2 bases from V and 5 from J, leaving 24 bases between them. The CDR3 length is 18 residues. DNA for the CDR3: TGTGCCAGCAGTTTAGCACTCGACCCCCGCAACACCTTTTATGGCTACACCTTC. Translating it yields CASSLALDPRNTFYGYTF.

V usage is TRBV27 and J usage is TRBJ2-7, with 14 positions matching TRBD2. Germline CDR1 reads MNHEY; CDR2 reads SMNVEV (reference sequence). Germline trimming cut 6 bases from V and 6 bases from J; bases unmatched to any gene: 13. The CDR3 is 17 amino acids. The DNA for the CDR3 is TGTGCCAGCAGACCACCCGGGACTAGCGGGGGATCCAGCGAGCAGTACTTC. The encoded protein is CASRPPGTSGGSSEQYF.

The genes are TRBV6-5 and TRBJ2-1; D may be TRBD2 (7 bases). The germline V and J ends were trimmed by 6 bases and 5 bases, with 11 bases remaining between them. The CDR3 is 13 residues long. Per germline, CDR1 MNHEY and CDR2 SVGAGI. CDR3 residues: CASRKRDNNEQFF. In DNA, the CDR3 is TGTGCCAGCAGAAAGCGGGACAACAATGAGCAGTTCTTC.

The rearrangement joins TRBV7-3 to TRBJ1-2; D possibly corresponds to TRBD1 (5 bases). The germline V gene encodes CDR1 SGHTA and CDR2 FQGTGA. There are 14 residues in the CDR3. V was pared by 5 bases and J by 8 bases, with 18 bases between. This chain's CDR3 is CASSPSPQGSGYTF. The CDR3, as DNA: TGTGCCAGCAGCCCTAGCCCTCAGGGAAGCGGCTACACCTTC.

The chain links TRBV7-9 to TRBJ1-2, with TRBD1 as a possible D gene (6 bases). Germline CDR1 is SEHNR and CDR2 is FQNEAQ (reference sequence). Trimming removed 3 bases at V and 4 bases at J, with 12 bases between. CDR3 length: 14 residues. The CDR3 loop reads CASSLAGVAYGYTF. The DNA of the CDR3 is TGTGCCAGCAGCTTGGCAGGGGTCGCCTATGGCTACACCTTC.

The chain recombines TRBV29-1 with TRBJ1-2, with unresolved D. The CDR3 runs 12 residues. CDR1 and CDR2 (germline): SQVTM, ANQGSEA. Trimming removed 3 bases at V and 7 bases at J, with 12 bases between. This CDR3 is CSVDRSFAGYTF. The CDR3 nucleotides are TGCAGCGTTGACCGTAGTTTCGCTGGCTACACCTTC. Full variable domain (missing parts from reference TRBV29-1 and TRBJ1-2): SAVISQKPSRDICQRGTSLTIQCQVDSQVTMMFWYRQQPGQSLTLIATANQGSEATYESGFVIDKFPISRPNLTFSTLTVSNMSPEDSSIYLCSVDRSFAGYTFGSGTRLTVV.

The genes are TRBV9 and TRBJ2-3; either TRBD1 or TRBD2 may supply D (5 bases each). CDR1 and CDR2 (germline): SGDLS, YYNGEE. The CDR3 covers 17 residues. The V end lost 3 bases, the J end lost 1 base, and 18 bases lay between the germline ends. CDR3 sequence: CASSDDRGAGGTDTQYF. The CDR3 nucleotides are TGTGCCAGCAGCGACGACCGAGGGGCCGGGGGCACAGATACGCAGTATTTT.

The chain combines TRBV19 with TRBJ2-4, with 9 bases aligning to TRBD2. Losses at the gene ends were 2 bases for V and 3 bases for J; bases not matched to a gene: 14. Germline CDR1 and CDR2: LNHDA and SQIVND (reference sequence). CDR3 length: 19 residues. The CDR3 here is CASSISGREGRVGKNIQYF. CDR3 in DNA: TGTGCCAGTAGTATATCTGGGCGGGAGGGCCGTGTAGGCAAAAACATTCAGTACTTC.

The chain combines TRBV4-3 with TRBJ1-4, with D hard to call. Trimming took 3 bases from V and 5 from J, leaving 13 bases between them. The CDR3 consists of 15 residues. CDR1 and CDR2 from the germline V gene are LGHNA and YSLEER. CDR3 protein: CASSQVGVANEKLFF. As DNA, the CDR3 is TGCGCCAGCAGCCAGGTCGGCGTTGCAAATGAAAAACTGTTTTTT.

The chain couples TRBV5-1 to TRBJ2-1, with 12 bases fitting TRBD2. Germline V CDR1 and CDR2: SGHRS, YFSETQ. The J segment lost 5 bases and the V segment lost 9 bases, leaving 12 bases of the junction unmatched. This CDR3 comprises 16 residues. The CDR3 sequence is CATSLLAGGMHNEQFF. The CDR3 nucleotides are TGCGCCACGTCACTTCTAGCGGGGGGGATGCACAATGAGCAGTTCTTC.

This sequence joins TRBV28 and TRBJ1-2; maybe TRBD1 (6 bases). The CDR3 runs 15 residues. The V gene's germline CDR1 is MDHEN and CDR2 SYDVKM. V was cut by 7 bases and J by 0 bases, with 15 bases left in between. CDR3 DNA: TGTGCCAGCACCCCCGCAGGGGCGGCTAACTATGGCTACACCTTC. Amino acid sequence: CASTPAGAANYGYTF.

The rearrangement uses TRBV10-2 and TRBJ2-7, with TRBD1 as a possible D gene (5 bases). V lost 4 bases and J 6 bases, leaving 13 bases between the germline ends. Germline V CDR1 and CDR2: WSHSY, SAAADI. The CDR3 is made up of 13 amino acids. This CDR3 is CASSAQGGSEQYF. CDR3 coding DNA: TGCGCCAGCAGTGCTCAGGGTGGCTCCGAGCAGTACTTC.